A single T cell receptor beta chain is shown here with its context. This clonotype was seen repeatedly, ten times or more. The specificity of this receptor is unknown. No much larger clonotype is one base removed from it; base qualities were not supplied. The data belong to a study of glioma-infiltrating T cells (TCRdb year 2016). At the level of the whole study: Sequencing of TCR alpha- and beta-chain repertoires was performed on glioma tissue, on non-neoplastic brain tissue, and on matched peripheral blood mononuclear cells. To gauge divergence between tissue and blood T-cell populations, every tissue-infiltrating repertoire was compared against the peripheral blood repertoire from the same patient. The paired cohort comprised three low-grade glioma patients, several primary glioblastoma patients and three non-glioma patients contributing non-neoplastic brain tissue. Results and caveats for the whole study, not just this receptor: Only a very small number of CDR3 sequences turned up in both tissue and blood, a result put down to high CDR3 diversity combined with limited sampling. The group comparisons were based on small numbers of patients: three non-neoplastic, three low-grade glioma and fewer than ten glioblastoma patients. VJ-independent divergence between tissue and blood was found to be below expectation in non-neoplastic patients but above expectation in all gliomas, particularly low-grade gliomas.

TCR alpha and beta CDR3 regions were amplified with the iRepertoire nested amplicon-rescue multiplex PCR (arm-PCR) platform from RNA. The input for one-step reverse transcription and amplification was roughly 95-400 ng of tissue mRNA or PBMC total RNA. Following bead purification, Illumina adapters were added through a secondary multiplex PCR, and the libraries were then gel-purified between 200 and 400 bp. The libraries contained internal 6-nucleotide barcodes that were used for demultiplexing. The libraries were sequenced on an Illumina MiSeq using 2x220 or 2x250 nucleotide paired-end reads. The original pipeline was this. Paired reads were merged with FLASH 1.2.11 and aligned to the GRCh37 human genome with BWA-MEM before extracting TRA and TRB reads. V and J assignment used an IMGT-derived reference of cassette sequences and CDR3 motifs that included pseudogenes. Reads were translated in three frames, and productive CDR3s were defined as those with a C...FGXG motif and no stop codons. Unique combinations of V-J cassette pair and CDR3 amino acid sequence were defined as clonotypes. Reads were filtered by Hamming distance, thresholded by each sample's sequence error rate in mapped regions. TCRdb took the public reads, trimmed them with fastp at Q25, ran MiXCR for clone calling and kept in-frame beta chains. Entries are consolidated by CDR3 protein sequence, retaining the most common genes and DNA. TCRdb's processing, not the authors' own work, is the source of the V and J calls. This sample gives 110,000 or so distinct CDR3 sequences in total; approximately 26% of them show up just once. The ten largest clones add up to around 30% of the sample.

CDR1 and CDR2 are read off the germline V gene as SGHRS and YFSETQ. The germline ends are 1 base apart after V is trimmed by 1 base and J by 5 bases. Its CDR3 holds 11 amino acids, cysteine through phenylalanine. Only CDR3 DNA remains: 33 bases, in frame from the first base. This TCR derives from a human donor with low-grade glioma or glioblastoma, undergoing nonglioma brain surgery, or in good health (not recorded which). The V and J segments used are TRBV5-1 and TRBJ2-1; no confident D gene assignment can be made. Sample: glioma tissue, nonneoplastic brain tissue, or PBMCs (not recorded which). The CDR3 corresponds to CASSLNNEQFF. The base sequence is TGCGCCAGCAGCTTGAACAATGAGCAGTTCTTC.